This entry is about one T cell receptor (beta chain). In the original workflow: Amplification with reference gene primers provided the estimates of nucleated cell counts. Clones were read by immunoSEQ multiplex PCR, and TCRdb kept only the in-frame ones, dropping some. The DNA was the basis for D and trimming; V, J and clone size are from that table. Among 99,000 or so clones, around four fifths were seen once, and the ten largest hold 4.5% to 5.5%. This entry comes from a study of blood T cell repertoires in COVID-19. About the research overall: Samples came from the United States, Italy and Spain, spanning acute and convalescent COVID-19.

Sequencing was carried out using peripheral blood. This clonotype was obtained from a man in his fifties or sixties with acute or convalescent COVID-19.

The CDR3 sequence is CASKGLATNEKLFF. The CDR3 bases are TGTGCCAGTAAGGGACTGGCAACTAATGAAAAACTGTTTTTT. The chain links TRBV19 to TRBJ1-4; a possible D gene is TRBD1 (5 bases). This CDR3 is built from 14 residues. Germline V lookup: CDR1 LNHDA, CDR2 SQIVND (reference sequence). V was cut by 7 bases and J by 0 bases, with 9 bases left in between.